This T cell receptor beta chain was documented in a study of blood T cells in healthy people across ages. A J-beta primer mix and a sample-barcoded 5' primer were used in a second PCR of about 7 to 12 cycles. TCRdb reprocessed the 5' RACE reads with MiXCR, giving one entry per CDR3 protein. Among 550,000 to 650,000 distinct CDR3 sequences listed, about 27% were seen once. CDR3 length: 12 residues. The germline V gene has CDR1 MNHEY and CDR2 SVGEGT. This clonotype was detected a few times. These same data were also listed under a study on T cells of mothers and their children. As that report states: Each child gave about 3 million TCR beta CDR3 reads (each mother, over 9 million).

This TCR was recovered from a boy between 2 and 10 years old in good health. Sequencing used blood. The V call is TRBV6-2 or TRBV6-3, the J call TRBJ2-5; unclear D gene. Gene TRBJ2-7 matches the end of the DNA better, so the J call may be wrong. CDR3 sequence reads: CASSYGVREQYF. For the CDR3, the DNA is TGTGCCAGCAGTTACGGGGTCCGCGAGCAGTACTTC.